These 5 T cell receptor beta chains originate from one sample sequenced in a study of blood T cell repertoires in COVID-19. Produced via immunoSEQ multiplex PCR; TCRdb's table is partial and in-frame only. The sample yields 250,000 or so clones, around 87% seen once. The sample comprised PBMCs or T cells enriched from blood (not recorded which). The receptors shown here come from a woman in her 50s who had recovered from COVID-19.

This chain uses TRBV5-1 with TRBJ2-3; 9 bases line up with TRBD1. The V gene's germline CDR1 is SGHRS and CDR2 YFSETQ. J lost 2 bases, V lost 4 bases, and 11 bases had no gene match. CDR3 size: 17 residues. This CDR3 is CASSRGTGKVATDTQYF. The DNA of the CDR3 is TGCGCCAGCAGCCGGGGGACAGGGAAAGTCGCCACAGATACGCAGTATTTT.

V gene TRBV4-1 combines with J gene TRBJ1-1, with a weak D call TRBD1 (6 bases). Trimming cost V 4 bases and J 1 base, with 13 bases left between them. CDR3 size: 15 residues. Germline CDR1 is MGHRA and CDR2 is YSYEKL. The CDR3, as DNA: TGCGCCAGCAGCCTAGCATGGGGACAGAACACTGAAGCTTTCTTT. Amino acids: CASSLAWGQNTEAFF.

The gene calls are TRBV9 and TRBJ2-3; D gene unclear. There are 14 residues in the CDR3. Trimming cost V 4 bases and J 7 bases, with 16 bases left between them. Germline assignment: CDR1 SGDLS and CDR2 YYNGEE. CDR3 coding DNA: TGTGCCAGCAGCCCATACGGCGGCCCCAATACGCAGTATTTT. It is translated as CASSPYGGPNTQYF.

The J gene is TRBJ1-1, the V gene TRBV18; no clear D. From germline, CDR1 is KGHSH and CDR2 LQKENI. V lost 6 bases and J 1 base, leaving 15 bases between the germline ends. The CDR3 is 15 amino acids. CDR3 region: CASSQQSIGNTEAFF. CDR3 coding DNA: TGTGCCAGCTCTCAACAGAGCATTGGGAACACTGAAGCTTTCTTT.

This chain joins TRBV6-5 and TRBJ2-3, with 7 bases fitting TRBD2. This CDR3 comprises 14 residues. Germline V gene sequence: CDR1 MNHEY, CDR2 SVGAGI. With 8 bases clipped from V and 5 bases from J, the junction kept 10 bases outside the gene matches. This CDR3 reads CASGGGRRGDTQYF. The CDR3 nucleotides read TGTGCCAGCGGCGGCGGGAGAAGGGGAGATACGCAGTATTTT.